The present entry profiles one T cell receptor (beta chain) with its context. Antigen: not known. Germline-derived CDR1 and CDR2 are SNHLY and FYNNEI. The V and J ends lost 2 bases and 2 bases respectively, with 10 bases between them. This CDR3 is built from 15 residues. PCR primers comprised 60 Vbeta and 13 Jbeta primers. Profiling relied on immunoSEQ multiplex PCR, and the TCRdb table lists in-frame clones only, not all of them. The sample carries 150,000 to 200,000 clones, approximately 76% recorded once. The data were taken from a study of cytomegalovirus exposure and HLA in healthy donors. Study results and limitations: Owing to their indistinguishability, certain V segments, notably TRBV6-2 and TRBV6-3, were excluded.

This rearrangement joins TRBV2 to TRBJ1-5; no clear D gene. The clonotype originates from a man between 60 and 70 years old in good health and CMV-seronegative. The sample was PBMCs. CDR3 coding DNA: TGTGCCAGCAGTGAAACCTGGCTTGGCAATCAGCCCCAGCATTTT. This gives the protein CASSETWLGNQPQHF.